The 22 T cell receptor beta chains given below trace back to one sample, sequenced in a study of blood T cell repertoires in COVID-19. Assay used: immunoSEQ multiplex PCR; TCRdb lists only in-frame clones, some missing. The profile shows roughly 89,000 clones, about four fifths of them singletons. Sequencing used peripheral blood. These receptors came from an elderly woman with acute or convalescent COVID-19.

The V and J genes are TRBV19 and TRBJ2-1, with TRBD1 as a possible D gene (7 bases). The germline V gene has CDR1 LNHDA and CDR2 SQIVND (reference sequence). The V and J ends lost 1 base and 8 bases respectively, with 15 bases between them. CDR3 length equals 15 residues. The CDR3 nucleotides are TGTGCCAGTAGTATAGGTGGAGGGGGCATGTATGAGCAGTTCTTC. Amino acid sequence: CASSIGGGGMYEQFF.

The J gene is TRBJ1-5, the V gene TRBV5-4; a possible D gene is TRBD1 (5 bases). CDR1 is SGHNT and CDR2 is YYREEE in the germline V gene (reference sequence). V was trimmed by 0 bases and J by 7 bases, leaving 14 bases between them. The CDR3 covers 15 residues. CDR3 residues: CASSLGQGGGQPQHF. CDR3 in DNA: TGTGCCAGCAGCTTGGGCCAGGGAGGAGGCCAGCCCCAGCATTTT.

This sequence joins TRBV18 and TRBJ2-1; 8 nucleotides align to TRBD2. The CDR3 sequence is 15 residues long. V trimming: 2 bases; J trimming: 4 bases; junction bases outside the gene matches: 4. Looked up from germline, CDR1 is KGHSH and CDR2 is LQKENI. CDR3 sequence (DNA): TGTGCCAGCTCACCAAGGACGGGGGGGTACAATGAGCAGTTCTTC. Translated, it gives CASSPRTGGYNEQFF.

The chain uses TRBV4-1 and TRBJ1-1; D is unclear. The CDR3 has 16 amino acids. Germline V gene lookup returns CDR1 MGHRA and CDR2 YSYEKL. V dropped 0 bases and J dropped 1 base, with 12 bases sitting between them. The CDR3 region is CASSQDLGRPNTEAFF. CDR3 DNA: TGCGCCAGCAGCCAAGATTTGGGCAGGCCGAACACTGAAGCTTTCTTT.

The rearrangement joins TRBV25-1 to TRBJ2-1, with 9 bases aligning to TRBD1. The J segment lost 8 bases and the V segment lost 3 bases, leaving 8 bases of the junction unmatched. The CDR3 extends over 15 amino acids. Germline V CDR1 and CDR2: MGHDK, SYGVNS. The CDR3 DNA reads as TGTGCCAGCAGTGACCCGGGACAGGGAACGCATGAGCAGTTCTTC. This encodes CASSDPGQGTHEQFF.

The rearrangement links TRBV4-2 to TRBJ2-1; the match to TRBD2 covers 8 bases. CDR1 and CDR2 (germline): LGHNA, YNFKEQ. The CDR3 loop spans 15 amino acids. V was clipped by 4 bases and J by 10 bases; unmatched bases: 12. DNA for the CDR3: TGTGCCAGCAGCCGGAGCGGGGGACCCCAGGTAGAGCAGTTCTTC. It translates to CASSRSGGPQVEQFF.

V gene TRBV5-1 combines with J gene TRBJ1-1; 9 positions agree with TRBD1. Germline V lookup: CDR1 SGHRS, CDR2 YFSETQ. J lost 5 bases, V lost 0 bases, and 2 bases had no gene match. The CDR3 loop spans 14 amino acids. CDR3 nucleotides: TGCGCCAGCAGCTTGGTAGGACAGGGGACTGAAGCTTTCTTT. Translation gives CASSLVGQGTEAFF.

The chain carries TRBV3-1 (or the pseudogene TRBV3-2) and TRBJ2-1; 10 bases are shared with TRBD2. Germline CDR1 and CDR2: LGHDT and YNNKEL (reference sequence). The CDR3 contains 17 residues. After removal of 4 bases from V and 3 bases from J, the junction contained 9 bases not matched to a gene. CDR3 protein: CASSRGSSGGFYNEQFF. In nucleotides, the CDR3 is TGTGCCAGCAGCCGAGGATCTAGCGGGGGCTTCTACAATGAGCAGTTCTTC.

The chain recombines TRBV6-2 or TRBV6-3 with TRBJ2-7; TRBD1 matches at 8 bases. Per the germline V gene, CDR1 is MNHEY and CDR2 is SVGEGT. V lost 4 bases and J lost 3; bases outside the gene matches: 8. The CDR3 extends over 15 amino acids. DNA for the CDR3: TGTGCCAGCAGTTCCCCTCAGGGGGCCTTCTACGAGCAGTACTTC. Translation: CASSSPQGAFYEQYF.

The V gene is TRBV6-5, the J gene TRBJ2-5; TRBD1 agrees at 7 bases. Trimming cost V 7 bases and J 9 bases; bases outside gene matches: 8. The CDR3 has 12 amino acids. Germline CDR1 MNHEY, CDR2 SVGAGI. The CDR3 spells CASNRGDGAQYF. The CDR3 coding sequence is TGTGCCAGCAACAGGGGAGATGGGGCCCAGTACTTC.

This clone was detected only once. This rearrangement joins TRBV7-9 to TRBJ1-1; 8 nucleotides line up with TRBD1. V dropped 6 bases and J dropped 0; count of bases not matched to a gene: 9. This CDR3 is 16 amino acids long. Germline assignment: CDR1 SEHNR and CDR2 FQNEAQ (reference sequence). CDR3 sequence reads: CASRPTGGGVNTEAFF. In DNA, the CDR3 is TGTGCCAGCAGACCCACAGGGGGAGGAGTGAACACTGAAGCTTTCTTT.

CDR3 residues: CASSYTPGQAMNTEAFF. As DNA, the CDR3 is TGTGCCAGCAGCTACACCCCGGGACAGGCGATGAACACTGAAGCTTTCTTT. J is TRBJ1-1 and V is TRBV3-1 (or the pseudogene TRBV3-2), with TRBD1 identical over 8 bases. Germline V gives CDR1 LGHDT, CDR2 YNNKEL (reference sequence). J lost 0 bases, V lost 5 bases, and 11 bases had no gene match. The CDR3 is 17 amino acids.

CDR3 sequence: CASSASGSTSTEAFF. The CDR3 region has the DNA TGTGCCAGCAGTGCTTCAGGGTCCACAAGCACTGAAGCTTTCTTT. This rearrangement joins TRBV28 to TRBJ1-1; D possibly corresponds to TRBD1 (5 bases). The CDR3 spans 15 residues. V lost 5 bases and J 4 bases, leaving 17 bases between the germline ends. Germline V gene sequence: CDR1 MDHEN, CDR2 SYDVKM.

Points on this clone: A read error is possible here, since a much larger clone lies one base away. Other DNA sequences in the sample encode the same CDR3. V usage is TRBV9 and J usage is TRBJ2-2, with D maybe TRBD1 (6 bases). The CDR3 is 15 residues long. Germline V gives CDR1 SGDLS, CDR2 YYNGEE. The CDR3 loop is CASNLLGADTGELFF. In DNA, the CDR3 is TGTGCTAGCAATCTACTGGGGGCAGACACCGGGGAGCTGTTTTTT.

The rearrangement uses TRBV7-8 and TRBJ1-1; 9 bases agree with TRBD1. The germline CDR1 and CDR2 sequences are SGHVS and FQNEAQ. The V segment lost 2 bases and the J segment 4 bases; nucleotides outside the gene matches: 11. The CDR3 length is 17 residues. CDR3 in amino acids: CASSLTPRGQGSTEAFF. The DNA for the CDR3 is TGTGCCAGCAGCTTAACCCCGCGGGGACAGGGATCCACTGAAGCTTTCTTT. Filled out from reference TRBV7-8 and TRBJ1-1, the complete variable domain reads GAGVSQSPRYKVAKRGQDVALRCDPISGHVSLFWYQQALGQGPEFLTYFQNEAQLDKSGLPSDRFFAERPEGSVSTLKIQRTQQEDSAVYLCASSLTPRGQGSTEAFFGQGTRLTVV.

The CDR3 reads CASRSGLASHYNEQFF. The DNA for the CDR3 is TGTGCCAGTAGGTCGGGACTAGCGAGTCACTACAATGAGCAGTTCTTC. This chain links TRBV19 with TRBJ2-1, with TRBD2 matching 10 bases. Trimming took 6 bases from V and 3 from J; bases not matched to a gene: 8. This CDR3 region has 16 residues. From germline, CDR1 is LNHDA and CDR2 SQIVND (reference sequence).

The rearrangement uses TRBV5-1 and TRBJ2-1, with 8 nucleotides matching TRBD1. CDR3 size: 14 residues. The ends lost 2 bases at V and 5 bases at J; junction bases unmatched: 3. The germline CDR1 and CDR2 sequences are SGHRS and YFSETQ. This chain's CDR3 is CASSFMDRDNEQFF. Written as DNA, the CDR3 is TGCGCCAGCAGCTTTATGGACAGGGACAATGAGCAGTTCTTC.

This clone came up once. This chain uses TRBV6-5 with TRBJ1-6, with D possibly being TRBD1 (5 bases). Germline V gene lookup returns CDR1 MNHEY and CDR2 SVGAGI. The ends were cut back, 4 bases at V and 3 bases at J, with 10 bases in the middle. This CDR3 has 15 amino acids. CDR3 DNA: TGTGCCAGCAGTTCACCCAGGGACTATAATTCACCCCTCCACTTT. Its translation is CASSSPRDYNSPLHF.

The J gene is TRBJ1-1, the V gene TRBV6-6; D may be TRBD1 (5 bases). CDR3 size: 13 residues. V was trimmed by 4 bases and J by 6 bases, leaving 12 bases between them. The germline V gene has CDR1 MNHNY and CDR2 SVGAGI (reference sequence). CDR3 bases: TGTGCCAGCAGTTTGGGACTCCCGGCTGAAGCTTTCTTT. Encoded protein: CASSLGLPAEAFF.

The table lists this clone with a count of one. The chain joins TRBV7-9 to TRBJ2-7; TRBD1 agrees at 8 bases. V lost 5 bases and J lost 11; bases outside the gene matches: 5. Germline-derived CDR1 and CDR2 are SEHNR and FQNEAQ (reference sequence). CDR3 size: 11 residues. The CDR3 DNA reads TGTGCCAGCAGCGCCGAACAGGGGGAGTACTTC. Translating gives CASSAEQGEYF.

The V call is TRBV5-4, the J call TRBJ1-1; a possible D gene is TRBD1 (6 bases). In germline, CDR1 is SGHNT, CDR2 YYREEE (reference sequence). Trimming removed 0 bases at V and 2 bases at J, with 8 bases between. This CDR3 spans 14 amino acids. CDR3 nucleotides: TGTGCCAGCAGCTTGGGACAGGATAACACTGAAGCTTTCTTT. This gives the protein CASSLGQDNTEAFF.

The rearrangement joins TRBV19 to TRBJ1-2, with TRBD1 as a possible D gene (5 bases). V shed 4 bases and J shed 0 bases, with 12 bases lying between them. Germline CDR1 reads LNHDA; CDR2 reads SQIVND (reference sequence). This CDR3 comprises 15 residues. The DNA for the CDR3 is TGTGCCAGTAGTAATCACAGGAGTACTAACTATGGCTACACCTTC. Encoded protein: CASSNHRSTNYGYTF.